The sequence of this T cell receptor (beta chain) was determined in a study of blood T cell repertoires in COVID-19. Looked up from germline, CDR1 is LGHDT and CDR2 is YNNKEL (reference sequence). V lost 5 bases to trimming and J lost 3 bases, with 8 bases between them. The CDR3 is 12 residues long. Cohorts were determined from participant-reported clinical history. In the original analysis: Nucleated cell counts were estimated from reference gene primer amplification. Profiling relied on immunoSEQ multiplex PCR, and the TCRdb table lists in-frame clones only, not all of them. V and J calls and clone size are copied from that table; D and trimming were computed from the DNA. The sample lists about 220,000 clones, around 80% occurring once.

This receptor was obtained from a middle-aged man who had recovered from COVID-19. This chain uses TRBV3-1 (or the pseudogene TRBV3-2) with TRBJ2-7; tentative D call: TRBD2 (5 bases). Sequences were obtained from PBMCs or T cells enriched from blood (not recorded which). The CDR3 sequence: CASSEGVYEQYF. CDR3 in DNA: TGTGCCAGCAGCGAGGGAGTCTACGAGCAGTACTTC.